Included here is one T cell receptor beta chain sequence, with context. Per the germline V gene, CDR1 is SQVTM and CDR2 is ANQGSEA. Trimming left V 4 bases short and J 3 bases short, with 13 bases between. The CDR3 consists of 14 residues. This entry comes from a study of blood T cell repertoires in COVID-19. Across the study: Both acute and convalescent COVID-19 samples were obtained from the United States, Italy and Spain.

The assay was immunoSEQ multiplex PCR, and TCRdb's table has in-frame clones only and misses some. Of about 150,000 clones in the sample, just under 85% were seen once. In Cohort 3, a recovered donor had either two negative PCRs, clearance, or symptom resolution. The V call is TRBV29-1, the J call TRBJ2-1, with D tentatively TRBD1 (6 bases). This TCR was sampled from a woman aged 40 to 50 who had recovered from COVID-19. Sequenced input: PBMCs or T cells enriched from blood (not recorded which). CDR3 protein: CSVGGRGLYNEQFF. CDR3 DNA sequence: TGCAGCGTTGGCGGCAGGGGTCTCTACAATGAGCAGTTCTTC.